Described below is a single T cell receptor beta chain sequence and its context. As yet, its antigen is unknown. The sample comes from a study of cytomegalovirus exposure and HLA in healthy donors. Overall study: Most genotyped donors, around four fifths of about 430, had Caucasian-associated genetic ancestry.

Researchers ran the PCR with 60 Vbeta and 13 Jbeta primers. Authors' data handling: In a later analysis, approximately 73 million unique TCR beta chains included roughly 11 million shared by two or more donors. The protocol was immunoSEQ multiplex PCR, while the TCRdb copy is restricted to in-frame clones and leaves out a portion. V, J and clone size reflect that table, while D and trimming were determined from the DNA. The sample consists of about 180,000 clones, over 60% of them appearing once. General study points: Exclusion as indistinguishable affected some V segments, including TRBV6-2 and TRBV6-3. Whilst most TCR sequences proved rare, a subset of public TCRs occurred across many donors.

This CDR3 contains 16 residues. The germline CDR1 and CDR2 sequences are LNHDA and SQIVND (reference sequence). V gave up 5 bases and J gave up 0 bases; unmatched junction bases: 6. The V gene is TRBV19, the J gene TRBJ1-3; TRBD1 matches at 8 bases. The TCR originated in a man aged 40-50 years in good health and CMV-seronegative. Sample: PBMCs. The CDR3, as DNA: TGTGCCAGTAGTTTACAGGGGGACAGCTCTGGAAACACCATATATTTT. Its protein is CASSLQGDSSGNTIYF. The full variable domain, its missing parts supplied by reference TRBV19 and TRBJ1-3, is DGGITQSPKYLFRKEGQNVTLSCEQNLNHDAMYWYRQDPGQGLRLIYYSQIVNDFQKGDIAEGYSVSREKKESFPLTVTSAQKNPTAFYLCASSLQGDSSGNTIYFGEGSWLTVV.